Detailed here is one TCR beta chain. Germline V gene lookup returns CDR1 MNHEY and CDR2 SVGEGT. The CDR3 spans 15 residues. V dropped 2 bases and J dropped 0 bases, with 8 bases sitting between them. This entry belongs to a study of blood T cell repertoires in COVID-19. Overall study: Sites in the United States, Italy and Spain provided acute and convalescent COVID-19 samples. T cells, B-cell-depleted T cells, or PBMCs provided the cDNA or gDNA that served as material.

Measured with immunoSEQ multiplex PCR; TCRdb has only the in-frame clones, and not every one. The sample yields about 250,000 clones, 70% to 90% seen once. Specimen: peripheral blood. The chain has TRBV6-2 or TRBV6-3 and TRBJ1-5; D not resolved. This clonotype was sampled from a man in his forties or fifties with active or convalescent COVID-19. CDR3 DNA sequence: TGTGCCAGCAGTTACGCTAGTTATAGCAATCAGCCCCAGCATTTT. It translates to CASSYASYSNQPQHF.